The rows below give T cell receptor beta chains drawn from one sample of a study of shared clonotypes between healthy human individuals. TCRdb's copy holds only in-frame clones and misses some; the assay was immunoSEQ multiplex PCR. The sample has 950,000 to 1,100,000 clones, approximately 70% seen once. Input material: memory CD4+ T cells sorted from blood. Receptors originate from a man in his late teens or twenties in good health. The CDR3 runs from the conserved cysteine through the conserved F or W. Fields, in order: J gene, D gene, clone size, V gene, CDR3 protein, CDR3 DNA. The D gene is left open where the match is weak. Only part of the rows carry a size: once, few, many, or a class if the clone is expanded.

j_gene: TRBJ1-1
d_gene: -
abundance: once
v_gene: TRBV9
CDR3aa: CASSVALNTEAFF
CDR3nt: TGTGCCAGCAGCGTAGCTCTCAACACTGAAGCTTTCTTT

j_gene: TRBJ1-1
d_gene: -
abundance: -
v_gene: TRBV5-6
CDR3aa: CASSLSQRRNTEAFF
CDR3nt: TGTGCCAGCAGCTTGTCCCAACGTAGGAACACTGAAGCTTTCTTT

j_gene: TRBJ2-1
d_gene: -
abundance: -
v_gene: TRBV9
CDR3aa: CASSVRPGDEQFF
CDR3nt: TGTGCCAGCAGCGTGAGGCCGGGGGATGAGCAGTTCTTC

j_gene: TRBJ1-1
d_gene: -
abundance: -
v_gene: TRBV5-1
CDR3aa: CASTLGHTFSTEAFF
CDR3nt: TGCGCCAGCACCTTGGGACACACATTTAGCACTGAAGCTTTCTTT

j_gene: TRBJ1-6
d_gene: -
abundance: -
v_gene: TRBV15
CDR3aa: CATSRDSLNSNSPLHF
CDR3nt: TGTGCCACCAGCAGAGACAGCCTCAATAGTAATTCACCCCTCCACTTT

j_gene: TRBJ2-5
d_gene: -
abundance: few
v_gene: TRBV30
CDR3aa: CAWNIAGRDQYF
CDR3nt: TGTGCCTGGAACATTGCTGGTCGCGACCAGTACTTC

j_gene: TRBJ2-7
d_gene: -
abundance: -
v_gene: TRBV27
CDR3aa: CASGRDGPYEQYF
CDR3nt: TGTGCCAGCGGTCGGGACGGACCCTACGAGCAGTACTTC

j_gene: TRBJ2-1
d_gene: -
abundance: few
v_gene: TRBV11-2
CDR3aa: CASSLMGVNEQFF
CDR3nt: TGTGCCAGCAGCTTAATGGGGGTCAATGAGCAGTTCTTC

j_gene: TRBJ2-1
d_gene: -
abundance: few
v_gene: TRBV5-1
CDR3aa: CASSLETGIGNEQFF
CDR3nt: TGCGCCAGCAGCTTGGAAACGGGTATAGGCAATGAGCAGTTCTTC

j_gene: TRBJ2-7
d_gene: -
abundance: -
v_gene: TRBV28
CDR3aa: CASSLWGVTSYEQYF
CDR3nt: TGTGCCAGCAGTTTATGGGGGGTGACCTCCTACGAGCAGTACTTC

j_gene: TRBJ2-5
d_gene: -
abundance: -
v_gene: TRBV19
CDR3aa: CATGGTSLETQYF
CDR3nt: TGTGCCACCGGTGGTACTAGCCTAGAGACCCAGTACTTC

j_gene: TRBJ1-4
d_gene: -
abundance: -
v_gene: TRBV11-2
CDR3aa: CASSLDGGRAGEKLFF
CDR3nt: TGTGCCAGCAGCTTAGACGGCGGCAGGGCTGGGGAAAAACTGTTTTTT

j_gene: TRBJ1-5
d_gene: -
abundance: -
v_gene: TRBV6-1
CDR3aa: CASRDNNQPQHF
CDR3nt: TGTGCCAGCCGGGACAACAATCAGCCCCAGCATTTT

j_gene: TRBJ1-5
d_gene: TRBD1
abundance: -
v_gene: TRBV30
CDR3aa: CAWSSGQGYSQPQHF
CDR3nt: TGTGCCTGGAGTTCTGGACAGGGATACTCTCAGCCCCAGCATTTT

j_gene: TRBJ2-5
d_gene: -
abundance: -
v_gene: TRBV19
CDR3aa: CASSTTGRETQYF
CDR3nt: TGTGCCAGTAGTACCACAGGGAGGGAGACCCAGTACTTC

j_gene: TRBJ2-5
d_gene: TRBD2
abundance: many
v_gene: TRBV7-9
CDR3aa: CASSSWTSRETQYF
CDR3nt: TGTGCCAGCAGCTCCTGGACTAGTAGAGAGACCCAGTACTTC

j_gene: TRBJ1-2
d_gene: -
abundance: once
v_gene: TRBV11-2
CDR3aa: CASSSSGTGYTF
CDR3nt: TGTGCCAGCAGCTCTTCAGGGACTGGCTACACCTTC

j_gene: TRBJ2-7
d_gene: -
abundance: few
v_gene: TRBV30
CDR3aa: CAWSGAGPYEQYF
CDR3nt: TGTGCCTGGAGTGGCGCAGGGCCCTACGAGCAGTACTTC

j_gene: TRBJ2-7
d_gene: -
abundance: -
v_gene: TRBV6-5
CDR3aa: CASSSGRHEQYF
CDR3nt: TGTGCCAGCAGTTCAGGGAGACACGAGCAGTACTTC

j_gene: TRBJ1-6
d_gene: TRBD1
abundance: few
v_gene: TRBV11-2
CDR3aa: CASSEDRGLSPLHF
CDR3nt: TGTGCCAGCAGCGAGGACAGGGGGCTTTCACCCCTCCACTTT

j_gene: TRBJ2-5
d_gene: -
abundance: few
v_gene: TRBV7-2
CDR3aa: CASSSGVRETQYF
CDR3nt: TGTGCCAGCAGCTCAGGGGTACGAGAGACCCAGTACTTC

j_gene: TRBJ2-5
d_gene: TRBD1
abundance: -
v_gene: TRBV7-2
CDR3aa: CASSTTQGESSRHF
CDR3nt: TGTGCCAGCAGCACAACCCAGGGGGAGTCCTCCCGCCACTTC

j_gene: TRBJ1-2
d_gene: -
abundance: once
v_gene: TRBV10-3
CDR3aa: CAISESFTYGYTF
CDR3nt: TGTGCCATCAGTGAGTCGTTCACCTATGGCTACACCTTC

j_gene: TRBJ1-1
d_gene: -
abundance: -
v_gene: TRBV6-1
CDR3aa: CASGGLNTEAFF
CDR3nt: TGTGCCAGCGGAGGATTGAACACTGAAGCTTTCTTT

j_gene: TRBJ2-2
d_gene: -
abundance: -
v_gene: TRBV19
CDR3aa: CASSKINLGELFF
CDR3nt: TGTGCCAGTAGTAAAATCAATTTGGGGGAGCTGTTTTTT

j_gene: TRBJ1-6
d_gene: -
abundance: -
v_gene: TRBV30
CDR3aa: CAWRRTNSPLHF
CDR3nt: TGTGCCTGGAGACGGACCAATTCACCCCTCCACTTT

j_gene: TRBJ1-5
d_gene: -
abundance: -
v_gene: TRBV4-1
CDR3aa: CASSQDFGGPQPQHF
CDR3nt: TGCGCCAGCAGCCAAGATTTTGGGGGCCCTCAGCCCCAGCATTTT